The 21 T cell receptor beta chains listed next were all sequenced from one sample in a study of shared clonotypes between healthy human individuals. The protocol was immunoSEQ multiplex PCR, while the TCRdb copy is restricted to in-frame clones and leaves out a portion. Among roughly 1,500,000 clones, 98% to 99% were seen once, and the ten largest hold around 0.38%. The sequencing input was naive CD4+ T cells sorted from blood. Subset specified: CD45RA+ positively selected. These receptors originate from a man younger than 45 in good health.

The CDR3 loop reads CASSYPPGQINEKLFF. The CDR3 DNA sequence: TGTGCCAGCAGTTACCCGCCGGGACAGATCAATGAAAAACTGTTTTTT. The V and J genes are TRBV6-6 and TRBJ1-4, with 7 bases matching TRBD1. Per the germline V gene, CDR1 is MNHNY and CDR2 is SVGAGI (reference sequence). Losses at the gene ends were 2 bases for V and 5 bases for J; bases not matched to a gene: 8. This CDR3 is built from 16 residues.

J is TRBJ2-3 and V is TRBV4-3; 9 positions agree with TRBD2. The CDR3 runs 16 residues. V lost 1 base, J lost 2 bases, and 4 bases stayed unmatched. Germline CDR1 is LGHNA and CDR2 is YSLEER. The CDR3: CASSQGLAANTDTQYF. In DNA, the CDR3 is TGCGCCAGCAGCCAAGGACTAGCGGCAAACACAGATACGCAGTATTTT.

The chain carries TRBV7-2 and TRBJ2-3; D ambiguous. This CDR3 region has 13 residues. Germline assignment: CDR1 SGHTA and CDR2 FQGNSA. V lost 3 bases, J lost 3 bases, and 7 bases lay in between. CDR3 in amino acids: CASSFARTDTQYF. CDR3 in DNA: TGTGCCAGCAGCTTCGCTAGGACAGATACGCAGTATTTT.

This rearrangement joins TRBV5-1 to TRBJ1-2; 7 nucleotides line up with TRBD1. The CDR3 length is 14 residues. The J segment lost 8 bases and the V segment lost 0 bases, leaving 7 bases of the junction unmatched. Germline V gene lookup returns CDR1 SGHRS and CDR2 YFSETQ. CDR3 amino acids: CASSLETGRPGYTF. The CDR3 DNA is TGCGCCAGCAGCTTGGAGACAGGGAGACCCGGCTACACCTTC. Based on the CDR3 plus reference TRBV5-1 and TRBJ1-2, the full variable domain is KAGVTQTPRYLIKTRGQQVTLSCSPISGHRSVSWYQQTPGQGLQFLFEYFSETQRNKGNFPGRFSGRQFSNSRSEMNVSTLELGDSALYLCASSLETGRPGYTFGSGTRLTVV.

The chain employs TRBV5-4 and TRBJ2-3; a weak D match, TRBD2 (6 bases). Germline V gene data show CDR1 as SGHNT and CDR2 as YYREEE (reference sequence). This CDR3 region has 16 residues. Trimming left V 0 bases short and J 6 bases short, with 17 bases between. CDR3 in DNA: TGTGCCAGCAGCTTGGCGGGACTGACCTCAATGGATACGCAGTATTTT. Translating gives CASSLAGLTSMDTQYF.

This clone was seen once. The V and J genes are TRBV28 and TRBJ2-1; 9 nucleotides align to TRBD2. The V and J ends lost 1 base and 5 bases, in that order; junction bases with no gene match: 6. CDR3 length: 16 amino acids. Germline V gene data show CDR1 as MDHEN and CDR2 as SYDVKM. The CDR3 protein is CASSLSGLAPNNEQFF. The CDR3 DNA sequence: TGTGCCAGCAGTTTATCGGGACTAGCACCCAACAATGAGCAGTTCTTC. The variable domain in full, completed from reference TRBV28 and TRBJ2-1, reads DVKVTQSSRYLVKRTGEKVFLECVQDMDHENMFWYRQDPGLGLRLIYFSYDVKMKEKGDIPEGYSVSREKKERFSLILESASTNQTSMYLCASSLSGLAPNNEQFFGPGTRLTVL.

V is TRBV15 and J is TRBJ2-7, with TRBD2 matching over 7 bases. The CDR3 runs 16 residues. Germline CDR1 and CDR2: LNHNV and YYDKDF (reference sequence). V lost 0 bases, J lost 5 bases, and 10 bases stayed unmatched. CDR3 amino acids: CATSRENSGPLDEQYF. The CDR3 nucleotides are TGTGCCACCAGCAGAGAGAATAGCGGGCCTTTGGACGAGCAGTACTTC.

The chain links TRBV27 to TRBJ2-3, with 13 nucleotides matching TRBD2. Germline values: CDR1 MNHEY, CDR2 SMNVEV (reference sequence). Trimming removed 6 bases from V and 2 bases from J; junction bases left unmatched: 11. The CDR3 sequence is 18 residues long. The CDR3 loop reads CASSRTSGSLGNTDTQYF. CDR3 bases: TGTGCCAGCAGCAGGACTAGCGGGAGTTTAGGGAACACAGATACGCAGTATTTT.

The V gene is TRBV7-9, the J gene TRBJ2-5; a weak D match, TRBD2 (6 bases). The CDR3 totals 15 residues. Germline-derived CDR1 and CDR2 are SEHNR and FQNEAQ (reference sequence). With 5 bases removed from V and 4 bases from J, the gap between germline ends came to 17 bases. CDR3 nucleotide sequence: TGTGCCAGCAGCGGACGGGAGCAGCAGGGAGAGACCCAGTACTTC. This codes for CASSGREQQGETQYF.

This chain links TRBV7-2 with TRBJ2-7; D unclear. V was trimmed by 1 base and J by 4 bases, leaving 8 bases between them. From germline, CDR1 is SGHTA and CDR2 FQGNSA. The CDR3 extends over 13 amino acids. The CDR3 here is CASSLGRRYEQYF. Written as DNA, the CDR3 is TGTGCCAGCAGCTTAGGTAGGCGTTACGAGCAGTACTTC.

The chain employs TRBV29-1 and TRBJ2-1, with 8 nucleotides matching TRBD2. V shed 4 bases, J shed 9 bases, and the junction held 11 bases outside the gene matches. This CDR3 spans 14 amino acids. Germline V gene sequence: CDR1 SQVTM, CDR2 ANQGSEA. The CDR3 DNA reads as TGCAGCGTTGGGCTGGCGGGAGGATCGGGTGAGCAGTTCTTC. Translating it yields CSVGLAGGSGEQFF.

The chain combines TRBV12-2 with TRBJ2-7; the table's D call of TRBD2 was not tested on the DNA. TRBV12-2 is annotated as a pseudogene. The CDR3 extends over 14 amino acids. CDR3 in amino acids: CASRLTSGSYEQYF. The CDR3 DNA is TGTGCAAGTCGCTTAACTAGCGGGAGTTACGAGCAGTACTTC.

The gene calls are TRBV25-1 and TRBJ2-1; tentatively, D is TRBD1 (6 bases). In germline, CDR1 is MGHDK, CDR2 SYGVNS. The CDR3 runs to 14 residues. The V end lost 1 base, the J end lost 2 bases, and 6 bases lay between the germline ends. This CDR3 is CASSESGAYNEQFF. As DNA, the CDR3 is TGTGCCAGCAGTGAATCAGGGGCCTACAATGAGCAGTTCTTC.

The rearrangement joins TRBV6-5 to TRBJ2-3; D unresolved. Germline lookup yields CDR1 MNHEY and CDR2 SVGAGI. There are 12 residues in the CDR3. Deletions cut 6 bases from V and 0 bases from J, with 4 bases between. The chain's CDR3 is CASRSSTDTQYF. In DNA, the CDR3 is TGTGCCAGCAGATCTAGCACAGATACGCAGTATTTT.

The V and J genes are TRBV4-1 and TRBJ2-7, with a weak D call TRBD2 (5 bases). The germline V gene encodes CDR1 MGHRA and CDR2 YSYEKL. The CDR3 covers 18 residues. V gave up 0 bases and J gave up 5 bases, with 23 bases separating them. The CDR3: CASSQDTGMLKGSDEQYF. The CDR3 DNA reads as TGCGCCAGCAGCCAAGATACGGGGATGTTGAAGGGTAGCGACGAGCAGTACTTC.

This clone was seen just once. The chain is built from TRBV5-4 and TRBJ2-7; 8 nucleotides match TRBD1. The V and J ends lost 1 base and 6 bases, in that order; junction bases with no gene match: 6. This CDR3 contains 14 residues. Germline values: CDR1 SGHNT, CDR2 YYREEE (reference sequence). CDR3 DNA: TGTGCCAGCAGCTTGATTGACAGGGGAAGCGAGCAGTACTTC. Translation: CASSLIDRGSEQYF.

The CDR3, as DNA: TGTGCCAGCAGACACGGCGGTGGAGACACTGAAGCTTTCTTT. Translating gives CASRHGGGDTEAFF. The rearrangement joins TRBV6-5 to TRBJ1-1, with unresolved D. Germline V CDR1 and CDR2: MNHEY, SVGAGI. The CDR3 is 14 residues long. The V end lost 6 bases, the J end lost 3 bases, and 14 bases lay between the germline ends.

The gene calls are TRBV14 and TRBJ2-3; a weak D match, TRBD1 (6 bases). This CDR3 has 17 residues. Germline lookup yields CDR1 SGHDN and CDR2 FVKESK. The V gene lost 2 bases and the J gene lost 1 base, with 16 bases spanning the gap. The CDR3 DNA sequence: TGTGCCAGCAGCCAATTCCCAACAGGGCCGCGCACAGATACGCAGTATTTT. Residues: CASSQFPTGPRTDTQYF.

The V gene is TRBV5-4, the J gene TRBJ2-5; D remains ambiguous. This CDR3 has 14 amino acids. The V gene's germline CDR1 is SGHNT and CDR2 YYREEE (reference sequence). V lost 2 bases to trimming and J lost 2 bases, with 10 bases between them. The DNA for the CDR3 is TGTGCCAGCAGCTTACCACGGTTACAAGAGACCCAGTACTTC. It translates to CASSLPRLQETQYF. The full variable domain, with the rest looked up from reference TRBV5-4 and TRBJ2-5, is ETGVTQSPTHLIKTRGQQVTLRCSSQSGHNTVSWYQQALGQGPQFIFQYYREEENGRGNFPPRFSGLQFPNYSSELNVNALELDDSALYLCASSLPRLQETQYFGPGTRLLVL.

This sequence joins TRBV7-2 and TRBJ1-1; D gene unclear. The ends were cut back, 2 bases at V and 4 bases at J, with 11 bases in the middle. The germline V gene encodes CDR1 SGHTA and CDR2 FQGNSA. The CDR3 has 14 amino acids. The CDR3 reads CASSLRTPSTEAFF. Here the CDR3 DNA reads TGTGCCAGCAGCTTACGCACTCCTTCCACTGAAGCTTTCTTT.

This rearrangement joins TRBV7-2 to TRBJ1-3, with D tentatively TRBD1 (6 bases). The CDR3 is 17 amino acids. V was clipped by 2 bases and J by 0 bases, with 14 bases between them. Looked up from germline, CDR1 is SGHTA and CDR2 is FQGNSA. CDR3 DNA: TGTGCCAGCAGCTTACGAGGCAGGGGACTCTCTGGAAACACCATATATTTT. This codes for CASSLRGRGLSGNTIYF.